A selection of T cell receptor beta chains follows, all from one sample in a study of blood T cells in healthy people across ages. TCRdb re-called the 5' RACE reads with MiXCR, one entry per CDR3 protein. The table records about 560,000 distinct CDR3 sequences, over 25% of them present only once. The same data also went into a second study, on T cells of mothers and their children.

What was sequenced was blood. All receptors derive from a boy aged 2 to 9 in good health. CDR3s include the opening cysteine and the closing phenylalanine or tryptophan. D genes are given only for firm matches. Only part of the rows carry a size: once, few, many, or a class if the clone is expanded.

. | TRBJ2-3 | few | TRBV20-1 | TGCAGTGCTAGAGAAGGGAACCCAACGCAGTATTTT | CSAREGNPTQYF
. | TRBJ2-1 | . | TRBV19 | TGTGCCAGTAGTATAGGTCTCAATGAGCAGTTCTTC | CASSIGLNEQFF
TRBD1 | TRBJ2-3 | few | TRBV20-1 | TGCAGTGCTAGAGGATCTTCTCGGGACAGGGGGCAGGGGACGCAGTATTTT | CSARGSSRDRGQGTQYF
. | TRBJ1-4 | few | TRBV6-1 | TGTGCCAGCAGTGAAGGGGCAAGCTATGAAAAACTGTTTTTT | CASSEGASYEKLFF
TRBD1 | TRBJ2-1 | . | TRBV12-3/TRBV12-4 | TGTGCCAGCAGCCGGGGACAGGGTCATGAGCAGTTCTTC | CASSRGQGHEQFF
. | TRBJ2-3 | . | TRBV5-1 | TGCGCCAGCAGCGTGGGGGGCCGCACAGATACGCAGTATTTT | CASSVGGRTDTQYF
TRBD1 | TRBJ2-3 | few | TRBV19 | TGTGCCAGTAGTCCAGACAGGGCAACAGATACGCAGTATTTT | CASSPDRATDTQYF
TRBD1 | TRBJ2-5 | . | TRBV5-1 | TGCGCCAGCAGCTTTAGTGGGGACAGGGGAGAGACCCAGTACTTC | CASSFSGDRGETQYF
TRBD2 | TRBJ2-5 | . | TRBV10-2 | TGCGCCAGCAGTGAAGGGGTGACTAGCGGGAGATACCAAGAGACCCAGTACTTC | CASSEGVTSGRYQETQYF
. | TRBJ2-3 | . | TRBV7-2 | TGTGCCAGCAGCCTAGTAGGGCCAGATACGCAGTATTTT | CASSLVGPDTQYF
. | TRBJ1-2 | few | TRBV30 | TGTGCCTGGAGCCAGACCGCTAACTATGGCTACACCTTC | CAWSQTANYGYTF
TRBD1 | TRBJ2-5 | few | TRBV5-5 | TGTGCCAGCACCACTAGGGACCTCGGGACAGGGATTTACAGGCCCCAAGAGACCCAGTACTTC | CASTTRDLGTGIYRPQETQYF
. | TRBJ2-7 | . | TRBV12-3/TRBV12-4 | TGTGCCAGCAGTTTTGCGGATCCCTCCTACGAGCAGTACTTC | CASSFADPSYEQYF
. | TRBJ2-3 | . | TRBV7-3 | TGTGCCAGCAGCTTAGAGGCGGGGCCCGGAGATACGCAGTATTTT | CASSLEAGPGDTQYF
. | TRBJ2-2 | . | TRBV2 | TGTGCCAGCAGTGAAAATATCGGACCCGGGGAGCTGTTTTTT | CASSENIGPGELFF
. | TRBJ2-5 | few | TRBV28 | TGTGCCAGCAGTCCTCCAGCGACAGGCTACCGGCAGTACTTC | CASSPPATGYRQYF
. | TRBJ2-7 | . | TRBV6-1 | TGTGCCAGCAGTGCAGGGGAAGGGTACGAGCAGTACTTC | CASSAGEGYEQYF
. | TRBJ1-2 | . | TRBV7-2 | TGTGCCAGCGCACAGGCCAACTATGGCTACACCTTC | CASAQANYGYTF
. | TRBJ2-7 | . | TRBV5-1 | TGCGCCAGCAGCCCCCAAGGGGGGCCGAGCCTTTACGAGCAGTACTTC | CASSPQGGPSLYEQYF
TRBD2 | TRBJ2-5 | . | TRBV7-6 | TGTGCCAGCAGTGATGAGCGGACTAGCGGGGAGACCCAGTACTTC | CASSDERTSGETQYF
TRBD1 | TRBJ2-7 | few | TRBV4-1 | TGCGCCAGCAGCCAAGATTTTCGGGACAGGGGCTACGAGCAGTACTTC | CASSQDFRDRGYEQYF
TRBD2 | TRBJ2-7 | few | TRBV7-2 | TGTGCCAGCAGCTTAGTTTTAGCGGGAGGTCGCAGCTCCTACGAGCAGTACTTC | CASSLVLAGGRSSYEQYF